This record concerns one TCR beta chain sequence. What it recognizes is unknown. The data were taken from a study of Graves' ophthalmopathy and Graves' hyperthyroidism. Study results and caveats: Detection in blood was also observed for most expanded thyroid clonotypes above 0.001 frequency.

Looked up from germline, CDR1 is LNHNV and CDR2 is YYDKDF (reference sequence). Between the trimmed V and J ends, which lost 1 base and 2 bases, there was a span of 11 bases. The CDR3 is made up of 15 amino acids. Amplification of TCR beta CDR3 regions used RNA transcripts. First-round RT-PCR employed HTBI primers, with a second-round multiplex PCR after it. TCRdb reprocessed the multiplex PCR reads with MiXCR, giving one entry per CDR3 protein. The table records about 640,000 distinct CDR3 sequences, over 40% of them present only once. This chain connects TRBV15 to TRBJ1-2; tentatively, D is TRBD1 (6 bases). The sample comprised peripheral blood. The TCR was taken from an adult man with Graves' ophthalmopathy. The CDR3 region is CATSRAVGANYGYTF. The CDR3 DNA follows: TGTGCCACCAGCAGAGCGGTGGGGGCGAACTATGGCTACACCTTC.